Below, 22 T cell receptor beta chains from the same sample are listed, as sequenced in a study of T cells after yellow fever vaccination. TCRdb reprocessed the 5' RACE reads via MiXCR and lists one record per CDR3 protein. The sample carries some 250,000 distinct CDR3 sequences, about 7% recorded once. The starting material was CD4+ T cells sorted from PBMCs, obtained 15 days after the yellow fever booster vaccination. Source of these receptors: a man aged 25-45 years who received the YFV17D yellow fever vaccine.

V usage is TRBV18 and J usage is TRBJ1-1; D call uncertain. Germline V gives CDR1 KGHSH, CDR2 LQKENI. There are 14 residues in the CDR3. Trimming shortened V by 2 bases and J by 4 bases, and 11 bases separated the two germline ends. CDR3: CASSPSRRSTEAFF. As DNA, the CDR3 is TGTGCCAGCTCACCATCCCGCAGATCCACTGAAGCTTTCTTT.

This clonotype was detected only a few times. The gene calls are TRBV7-2 and TRBJ1-4; D may be TRBD1 (5 bases). CDR3 length: 14 residues. CDR1 is SGHTA and CDR2 is FQGNSA in the germline V gene. V was cut by 4 bases and J by 7 bases, with 13 bases left in between. CDR3 DNA: TGTGCCAGCAGCTCGAGGGGTAGGGGTGAAAAACTGTTTTTT. Translation: CASSSRGRGEKLFF.

V is TRBV20-1 and J is TRBJ1-3, with a possible D match to TRBD1 (6 bases). The CDR3 is 14 residues long. Between the trimmed V and J ends, which lost 2 bases and 3 bases, there was a span of 11 bases. Germline V lookup: CDR1 DFQATT, CDR2 SNEGSKA (reference sequence). The CDR3 DNA sequence: TGCAGTGCTAGACGCAGGGGCGGTGGAAACACCATATATTTT. Amino acids: CSARRRGGGNTIYF.

This chain joins TRBV15 and TRBJ2-5; TRBD1 or TRBD2 may be the D gene (5 bases each). CDR1 is LNHNV and CDR2 is YYDKDF in the germline V gene (reference sequence). CDR3 size: 13 residues. The ends were cut back, 1 base at V and 5 bases at J, with 8 bases in the middle. This CDR3 is CATSRGDEETQYF. CDR3 DNA sequence: TGTGCCACCAGCAGAGGGGACGAGGAGACCCAGTACTTC.

This clonotype was counted a few times. This chain joins TRBV29-1 and TRBJ2-7, with a weak D call TRBD1 (5 bases). The germline gives CDR1 SQVTM, CDR2 ANQGSEA. The germline V and J ends were trimmed by 5 bases and 2 bases, with 10 bases remaining between them. The CDR3 contains 12 residues. CDR3 nucleotides: TGCAGCGTTTCAGGGCCCCCCTACGAGCAGTACTTC. Translated: CSVSGPPYEQYF.

The chain couples TRBV9 to TRBJ2-1; D uncertain. This CDR3 is built from 15 residues. V gave up 0 bases and J gave up 7 bases, with 14 bases separating them. The germline gives CDR1 SGDLS, CDR2 YYNGEE. CDR3 residues: CASSVEWYSLNEQFF. The DNA for the CDR3 is TGTGCCAGCAGCGTAGAGTGGTATTCTCTTAATGAGCAGTTCTTC.

V is TRBV20-1 and J is TRBJ2-7; 12 bases fit TRBD2. Looked up from germline, CDR1 is DFQATT and CDR2 is SNEGSKA (reference sequence). The CDR3 spans 15 residues. With V trimmed by 4 bases and J by 3 bases, 7 bases remained unmatched. The CDR3, as DNA: TGCAGTGCTATGGCTAGCGGGAGGGCCGTCTACGAGCAGTACTTC. This translates into CSAMASGRAVYEQYF.

This clonotype has just a few counts. CDR3 sequence reads: CASTYKGGGSSYEQYF. Here the CDR3 DNA reads TGTGCCAGCACCTACAAGGGAGGTGGGAGCTCCTACGAGCAGTACTTC. The genes are TRBV7-3 and TRBJ2-7, with a tentative D call TRBD2 (6 bases). There are 16 residues in the CDR3. With 7 bases removed from V and 0 bases from J, the gap between germline ends came to 19 bases. Germline V gene data show CDR1 as SGHTA and CDR2 as FQGTGA.

The V gene is TRBV24-1, the J gene TRBJ2-3, with 9 bases lining up with TRBD2. Germline loops: CDR1 KGHDR, CDR2 SFDVKD. J gave up 2 bases and V 6 bases, and 5 bases lay outside the gene matches. The CDR3 extends over 15 amino acids. CDR3 sequence (DNA): TGTGCCACCAGTCTTTCTAGCGGGACCACAGATACGCAGTATTTT. Translated, it gives CATSLSSGTTDTQYF.

The chain has TRBV20-1 and TRBJ2-7; 14 bases are a match to TRBD2. The CDR3 spans 15 residues. Trimming removed 7 bases from V and 5 bases from J; junction bases left unmatched: 10. Germline CDR1 DFQATT, CDR2 SNEGSKA (reference sequence). CDR3 region: CSVGHQTSGRDEQYF. Written as DNA, the CDR3 is TGCAGTGTGGGACACCAGACTAGCGGGAGGGACGAGCAGTACTTC.

This clonotype was picked up a small number of times. The V call is TRBV7-2, the J call TRBJ2-5; the D gene is possibly TRBD1 (5 bases). The CDR3 extends over 13 amino acids. V dropped 5 bases and J dropped 0 bases, with 7 bases sitting between them. Per the germline V gene, CDR1 is SGHTA and CDR2 is FQGNSA. CDR3 amino acids: CASSRQYQETQYF. CDR3 DNA sequence: TGTGCCAGCAGCCGACAGTACCAAGAGACCCAGTACTTC.

This chain joins TRBV7-6 and TRBJ2-3, with 7 bases that match TRBD2. The germline CDR1 and CDR2 sequences are SGHVS and FNYEAQ. The CDR3 is made up of 16 amino acids. With 2 bases clipped from V and 3 bases from J, the junction kept 8 bases outside the gene matches. CDR3 sequence (DNA): TGTGCCAGCAGCTTATCTGCGGGAGAGGTAACAGATACGCAGTATTTT. It yields the protein CASSLSAGEVTDTQYF.

The sample holds many counts of this clonotype. The chain has TRBV11-2 and TRBJ1-4; D is possibly TRBD1 (6 bases). The CDR3 contains 15 residues. V lost 5 bases and J 4 bases, leaving 14 bases between the germline ends. Per the germline V gene, CDR1 is SGHAT and CDR2 is FQNNGV. The CDR3 region has the DNA TGTGCCAGCAGCACGGGGGCAGGCTATAATGAAAAACTGTTTTTT. Translation gives CASSTGAGYNEKLFF.

Only a few counts were recorded for this clonotype. The chain has TRBV18 and TRBJ2-3; TRBD2 matches 8 bases. CDR3 size: 14 residues. The V gene end was trimmed by 6 bases and the J gene end by 3 bases; junction bases not matched to a gene: 5. Germline V gene lookup returns CDR1 KGHSH and CDR2 LQKENI. In DNA, the CDR3 is TGTGCCAGCTCCGGGGGGGACGGAACAGATACGCAGTATTTT. Translating gives CASSGGDGTDTQYF.

The rearrangement links TRBV20-1 to TRBJ2-1, with no clear D. V lost 2 bases and J 5 bases, leaving 19 bases between the germline ends. Germline assignment: CDR1 DFQATT and CDR2 SNEGSKA (reference sequence). CDR3 length: 16 amino acids. The DNA of the CDR3 is TGCAGTGCTAGATTTTTCGAGACTCCCAAGCACAATGAGCAGTTCTTC. Translating gives CSARFFETPKHNEQFF.

This sequence joins TRBV5-4 and TRBJ2-2; 12 positions agree with TRBD2. Germline CDR1 and CDR2: SGHNT and YYREEE (reference sequence). This CDR3 contains 16 residues. Germline trimming cut 3 bases from V and 6 bases from J; bases unmatched to any gene: 6. The CDR3 sequence is CASSSQTSGRPGELFF. DNA for the CDR3: TGTGCCAGCAGCTCCCAGACTAGCGGGAGACCCGGGGAGCTGTTTTTT.

There are a few counts of this clonotype. This chain joins TRBV4-3 and TRBJ2-3; D gene ambiguous. In germline, CDR1 is LGHNA, CDR2 YSLEER. The CDR3 totals 15 residues. With 2 bases removed from V and 0 bases from J, the gap between germline ends came to 9 bases. The CDR3 DNA sequence: TGCGCCAGCAGCCAACTCGCGGTTAGCACAGATACGCAGTATTTT. Encoded protein: CASSQLAVSTDTQYF.

At least ten counts were recorded for this clonotype. The chain joins TRBV6-5 to TRBJ2-1, with TRBD2 matching over 8 bases. V shed 8 bases and J 2 bases; nucleotides not matched to a gene: 14. The CDR3 loop spans 17 amino acids. The germline CDR1 and CDR2 sequences are MNHEY and SVGAGI. CDR3 loop: CASDSKGIAGPYNEQFF. The CDR3 DNA reads as TGTGCCAGCGATAGTAAGGGAATAGCGGGACCCTACAATGAGCAGTTCTTC.

There are many counts of this clonotype. The genes are TRBV5-1 and TRBJ1-4; TRBD1 matches 10 bases. The CDR3 length is 14 residues. J lost 6 bases, V lost 4 bases, and 3 bases had no gene match. Germline assignment: CDR1 SGHRS and CDR2 YFSETQ. This chain's CDR3 is CASSPGQGHEKLFF. In DNA form, the CDR3 reads TGCGCCAGCAGCCCGGGACAGGGGCATGAAAAACTGTTTTTT.

Concerning this clonotype: A clone one base away is much larger, so this may be a read error. The J gene is TRBJ2-7, the V gene TRBV24-1; D is unclear. The CDR3 is made up of 13 amino acids. V lost 2 bases, J lost 5 bases, and 9 bases lay in between. CDR1 KGHDR and CDR2 SFDVKD come from the germline V gene. The CDR3 coding sequence is TGTGCCACCAGTGATTCCTGGAGACACGAGCAGTACTTC. Its translation: CATSDSWRHEQYF.

This clonotype was seen ten or more times. The chain is built from TRBV5-6 and TRBJ2-1; 8 bases map to TRBD2. Per germline, CDR1 SGHDT and CDR2 YYEEEE. The CDR3 runs to 17 residues. J lost 5 bases, V lost 4 bases, and 14 bases had no gene match. The CDR3 nucleotides are TGTGCCAGCAGCCTATCGGCAGCGGGAGATTTCCACAATGAGCAGTTCTTC. Translating it yields CASSLSAAGDFHNEQFF.

The table lists this clonotype with a few counts. The chain has TRBV7-9 and TRBJ2-3; 10 bases are a match to TRBD1. This CDR3 has 15 amino acids. V was clipped by 5 bases and J by 5 bases; unmatched bases: 7. Per germline, CDR1 SEHNR and CDR2 FQNEAQ (reference sequence). CDR3 bases: TGTGCCAGCAGCGGATGGGACAGGGGAGGAGATACGCAGTATTTT. Translating it yields CASSGWDRGGDTQYF. Together with reference TRBV7-9 and TRBJ2-3, the CDR3 gives the full variable domain: DTGVSQNPRHKITKRGQNVTFRCDPISEHNRLYWYRQTLGQGPEFLTYFQNEAQLEKSRLLSDRFSAERPKGSFSTLEIQRTEQGDSAMYLCASSGWDRGGDTQYFGPGTRLTVL.